The 6 T cell receptor beta chains listed next were all sequenced from one sample in a study of CD8 T cells in Susac syndrome. Random hexamers were used to reverse transcribe the RNA input (about 0.45 to 1 ug). TCRdb ran MiXCR on the immunoSEQ multiplex PCR reads and lists one entry per CDR3 protein. This table has some 150,000 distinct CDR3 sequences, 95% to 96% appearing once. Sequenced input: CD8+ T cells from PBMCs. The receptors were sampled from a human donor with multiple sclerosis.

The chain combines TRBV3-1 with TRBJ2-7; D unclear. The V end was cut by 3 bases, the J end by 2 bases, with 14 bases between. The CDR3 covers 15 residues. Germline V gene lookup returns CDR1 LGHDT and CDR2 YNNKEL (reference sequence). In DNA, the CDR3 is TGTGCCAGCAGCCATGGTGACAAGTTTCCCTACGAGCAGTACGTC. This gives the protein CASSHGDKFPYEQYV.

The chain couples TRBV9 to TRBJ2-7; D is unclear. Deletions cut 0 bases from V and 1 base from J, with 8 bases between. Germline values: CDR1 SGDLS, CDR2 YYNGEE. This CDR3 is built from 14 residues. CDR3: CASSVEGASYEQYF. CDR3 nucleotides: TGTGCCAGCAGCGTAGAAGGAGCGTCCTACGAGCAGTACTTC. The complete variable domain, with remaining parts taken from reference TRBV9 and TRBJ2-7, reads DSGVTQTPKHLITATGQRVTLRCSPRSGDLSVYWYQQSLDQGLQFLIQYYNGEERAKGNILERFSAQQFPDLHSELNLSSLELGDSALYFCASSVEGASYEQYFGPGTRLTVT.

This clonotype showed up just once. The chain combines TRBV9 with TRBJ1-1; 7 positions match TRBD1. CDR1 SGDLS and CDR2 YYNGEE come from the germline V gene. CDR3 length equals 14 residues. With V trimmed by 2 bases and J by 3 bases, 4 bases remained unmatched. CDR3 protein: CASSVNRGDTEAFF. CDR3 bases: TGTGCCAGCAGCGTGAACAGGGGAGACACTGAAGCTTTCTTT.

The chain uses TRBV3-1 and TRBJ2-6; the D is unclear. Looked up from germline, CDR1 is LGHDT and CDR2 is YNNKEL (reference sequence). This CDR3 has 16 residues. V dropped 4 bases and J dropped 4 bases, with 14 bases sitting between them. CDR3 DNA sequence: TGTGCCAGCAGCCGTCGACATGAGCTAGGGGCCAACGTCCTGACTTTC. Amino acid sequence: CASSRRHELGANVLTF.

This clonotype was picked up one time. The chain combines TRBV27 with TRBJ1-1; D perhaps matches TRBD1 (5 bases). This CDR3 is 15 amino acids long. CDR1 is MNHEY and CDR2 is SMNVEV in the germline V gene (reference sequence). The ends were cut back, 5 bases at V and 2 bases at J, with 15 bases in the middle. CDR3 DNA sequence: TGTGCCAGCAGTCTGACAGCCACTCATAACACTGAAGCTTTCTTT. Encoded protein: CASSLTATHNTEAFF.

V usage is TRBV7-2 and J usage is TRBJ2-7; D not resolved. The CDR3 consists of 12 residues. Per the germline V gene, CDR1 is SGHTA and CDR2 is FQGNSA. V lost 6 bases to trimming and J lost 0 bases, with 6 bases between them. In nucleotides, the CDR3 is TGTGCCAGCAGGGGCGGCTCCTACGAGCAGTACGTC. Its translation: CASRGGSYEQYV.